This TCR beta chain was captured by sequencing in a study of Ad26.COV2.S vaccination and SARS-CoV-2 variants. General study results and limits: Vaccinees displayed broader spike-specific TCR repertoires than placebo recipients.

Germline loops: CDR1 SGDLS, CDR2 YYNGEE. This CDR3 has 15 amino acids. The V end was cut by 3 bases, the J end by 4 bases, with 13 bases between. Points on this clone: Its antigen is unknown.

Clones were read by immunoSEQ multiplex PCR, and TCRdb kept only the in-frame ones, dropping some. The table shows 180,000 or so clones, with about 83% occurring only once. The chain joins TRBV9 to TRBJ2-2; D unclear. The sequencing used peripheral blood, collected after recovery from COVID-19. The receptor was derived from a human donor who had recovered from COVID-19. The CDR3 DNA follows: TGTGCCAGCAGCGACGACCGACCGATCACCGGGGAGCTGTTTTTT. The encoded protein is CASSDDRPITGELFF.